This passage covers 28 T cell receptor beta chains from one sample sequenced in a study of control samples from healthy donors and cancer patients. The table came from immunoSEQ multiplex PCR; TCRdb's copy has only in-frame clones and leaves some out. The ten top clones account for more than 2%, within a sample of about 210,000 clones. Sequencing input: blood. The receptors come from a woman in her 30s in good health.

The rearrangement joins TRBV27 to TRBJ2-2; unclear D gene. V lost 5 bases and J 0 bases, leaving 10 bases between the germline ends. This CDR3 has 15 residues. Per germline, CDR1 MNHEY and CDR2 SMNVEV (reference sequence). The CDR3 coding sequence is TGTGCCAGCAGTCCATTCCTAGCGAACACCGGGGAGCTGTTTTTT. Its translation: CASSPFLANTGELFF.

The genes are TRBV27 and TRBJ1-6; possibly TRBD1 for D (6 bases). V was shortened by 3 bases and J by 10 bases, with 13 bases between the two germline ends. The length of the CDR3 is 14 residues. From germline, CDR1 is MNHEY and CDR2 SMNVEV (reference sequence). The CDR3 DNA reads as TGTGCCAGCAGTTTGACAGGCCCACGGTCACCCCTCCACTTT. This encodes CASSLTGPRSPLHF.

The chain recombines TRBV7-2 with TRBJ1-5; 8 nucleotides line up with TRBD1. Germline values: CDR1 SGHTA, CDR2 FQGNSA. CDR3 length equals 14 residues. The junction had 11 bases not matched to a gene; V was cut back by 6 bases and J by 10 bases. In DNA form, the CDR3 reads TGTGCCAGCAGTTACGACAGGGGCCGGGGACCCCAGCATTTT. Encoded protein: CASSYDRGRGPQHF.

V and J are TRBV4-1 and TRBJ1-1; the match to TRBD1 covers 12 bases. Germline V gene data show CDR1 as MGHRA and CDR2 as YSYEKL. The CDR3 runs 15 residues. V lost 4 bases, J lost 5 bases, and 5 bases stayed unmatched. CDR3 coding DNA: TGCGCCAGCAGCCCTTTGGGACAGGGGGCTACTGAAGCTTTCTTT. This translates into CASSPLGQGATEAFF.

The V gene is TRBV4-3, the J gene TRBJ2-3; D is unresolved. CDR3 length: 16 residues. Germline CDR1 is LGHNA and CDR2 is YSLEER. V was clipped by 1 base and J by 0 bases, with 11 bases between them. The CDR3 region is CASSQGSYTSTDTQYF. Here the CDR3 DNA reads TGCGCCAGCAGCCAAGGGAGTTACACAAGCACAGATACGCAGTATTTT.

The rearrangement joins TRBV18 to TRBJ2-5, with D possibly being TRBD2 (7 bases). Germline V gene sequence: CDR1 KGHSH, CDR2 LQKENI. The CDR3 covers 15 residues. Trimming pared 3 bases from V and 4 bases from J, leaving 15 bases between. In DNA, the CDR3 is TGTGCCAGCTCACCTAACCACGGGGGGCGAGAGACCCAGTACTTC. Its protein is CASSPNHGGRETQYF. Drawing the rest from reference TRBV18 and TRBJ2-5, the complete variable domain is NAGVMQNPRHLVRRRGQEARLRCSPMKGHSHVYWYRQLPEEGLKFMVYLQKENIIDESGMPKERFSAEFPKEGPSILRIQQVVRGDSAAYFCASSPNHGGRETQYFGPGTRLLVL.

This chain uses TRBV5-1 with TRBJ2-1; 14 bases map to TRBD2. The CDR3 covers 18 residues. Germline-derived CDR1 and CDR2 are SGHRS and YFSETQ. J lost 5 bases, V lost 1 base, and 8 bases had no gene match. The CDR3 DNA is TGCGCCAGCAGCTTGACGGGACTAGCGGGGGCGTCTAACAATGAGCAGTTCTTC. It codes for CASSLTGLAGASNNEQFF.

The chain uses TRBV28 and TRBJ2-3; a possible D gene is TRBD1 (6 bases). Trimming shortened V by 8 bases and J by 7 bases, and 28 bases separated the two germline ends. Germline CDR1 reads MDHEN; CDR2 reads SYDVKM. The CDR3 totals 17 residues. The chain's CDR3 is CASPPPWGQGSLNTQYF. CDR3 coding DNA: TGTGCCAGCCCTCCCCCCTGGGGGCAGGGTTCGCTTAATACGCAGTATTTT. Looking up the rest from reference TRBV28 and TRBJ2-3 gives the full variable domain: DVKVTQSSRYLVKRTGEKVFLECVQDMDHENMFWYRQDPGLGLRLIYFSYDVKMKEKGDIPEGYSVSREKKERFSLILESASTNQTSMYLCASPPPWGQGSLNTQYFGPGTRLTVL.

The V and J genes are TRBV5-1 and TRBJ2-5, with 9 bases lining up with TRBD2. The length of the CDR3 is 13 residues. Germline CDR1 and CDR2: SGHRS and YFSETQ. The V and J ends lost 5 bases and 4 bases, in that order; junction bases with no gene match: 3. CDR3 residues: CASRPSGAETQYF. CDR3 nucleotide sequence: TGCGCCAGCAGGCCTAGCGGGGCAGAGACCCAGTACTTC.

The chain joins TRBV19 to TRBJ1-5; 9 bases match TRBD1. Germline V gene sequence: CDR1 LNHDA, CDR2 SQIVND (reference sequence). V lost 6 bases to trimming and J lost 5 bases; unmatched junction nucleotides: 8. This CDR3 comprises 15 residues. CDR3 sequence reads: CASRTDRGRYQPQHF. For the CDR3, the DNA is TGTGCCAGTAGAACGGACAGGGGCCGATATCAGCCCCAGCATTTT.

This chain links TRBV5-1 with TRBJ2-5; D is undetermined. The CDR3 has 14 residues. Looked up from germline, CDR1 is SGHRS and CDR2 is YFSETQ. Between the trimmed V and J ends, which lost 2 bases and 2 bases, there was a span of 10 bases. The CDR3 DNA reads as TGCGCCAGCAGCTTCCAGTCCCTTCAAGAGACCCAGTACTTC. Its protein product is CASSFQSLQETQYF.

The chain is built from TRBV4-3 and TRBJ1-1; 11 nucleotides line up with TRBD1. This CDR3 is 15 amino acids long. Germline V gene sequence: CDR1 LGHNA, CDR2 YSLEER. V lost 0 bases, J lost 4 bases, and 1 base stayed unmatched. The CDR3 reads CASSQDGTGGTEAFF. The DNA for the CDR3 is TGCGCCAGCAGCCAAGACGGGACAGGGGGCACTGAAGCTTTCTTT.

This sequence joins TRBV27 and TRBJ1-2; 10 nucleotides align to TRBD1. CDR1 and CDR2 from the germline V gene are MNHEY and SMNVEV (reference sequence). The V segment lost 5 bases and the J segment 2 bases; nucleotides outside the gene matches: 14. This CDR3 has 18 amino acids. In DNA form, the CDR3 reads TGTGCCAGCAGTCCGATTGGGACAGGGGCTTCAAGAAACTATGGCTACACCTTC. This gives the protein CASSPIGTGASRNYGYTF.

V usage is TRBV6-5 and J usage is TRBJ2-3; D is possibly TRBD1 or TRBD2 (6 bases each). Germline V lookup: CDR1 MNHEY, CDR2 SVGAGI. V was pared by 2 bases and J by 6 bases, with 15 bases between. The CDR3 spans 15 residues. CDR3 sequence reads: CASSYGGGFEDTQYF. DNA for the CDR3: TGTGCCAGCAGTTACGGAGGGGGGTTTGAGGATACGCAGTATTTT.

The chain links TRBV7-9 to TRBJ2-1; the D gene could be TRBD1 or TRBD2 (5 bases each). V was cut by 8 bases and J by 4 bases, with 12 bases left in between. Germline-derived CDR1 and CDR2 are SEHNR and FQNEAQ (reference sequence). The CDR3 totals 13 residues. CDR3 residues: CASARGWYNEQFF. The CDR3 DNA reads TGTGCCAGCGCCCGGGGCTGGTACAATGAGCAGTTCTTC.

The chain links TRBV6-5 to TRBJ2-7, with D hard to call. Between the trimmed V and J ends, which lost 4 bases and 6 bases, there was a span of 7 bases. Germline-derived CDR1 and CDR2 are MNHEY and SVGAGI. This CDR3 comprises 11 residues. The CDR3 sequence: CASSFRSEQYF. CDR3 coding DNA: TGTGCCAGCAGTTTCCGGTCCGAGCAGTACTTC.

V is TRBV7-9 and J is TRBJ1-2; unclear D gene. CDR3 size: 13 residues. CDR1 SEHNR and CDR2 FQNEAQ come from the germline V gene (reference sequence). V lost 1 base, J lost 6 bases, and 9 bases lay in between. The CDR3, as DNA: TGTGCCAGCAGCTTAGGGCAGTCGGATGGCTACACCTTC. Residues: CASSLGQSDGYTF.

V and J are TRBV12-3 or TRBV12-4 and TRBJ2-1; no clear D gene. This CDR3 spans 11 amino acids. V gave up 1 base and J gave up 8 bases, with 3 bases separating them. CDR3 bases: TGTGCCAGCAGTTTAGGGTATGAGCAGTTCTTC. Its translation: CASSLGYEQFF.

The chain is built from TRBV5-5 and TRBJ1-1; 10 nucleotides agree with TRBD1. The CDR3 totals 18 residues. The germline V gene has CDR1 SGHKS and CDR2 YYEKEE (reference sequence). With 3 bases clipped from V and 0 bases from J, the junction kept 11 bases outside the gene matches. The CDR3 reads CASSYRSGQGHLNTEAFF. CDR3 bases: TGTGCCAGCAGCTACAGATCGGGACAGGGGCACCTGAACACTGAAGCTTTCTTT.

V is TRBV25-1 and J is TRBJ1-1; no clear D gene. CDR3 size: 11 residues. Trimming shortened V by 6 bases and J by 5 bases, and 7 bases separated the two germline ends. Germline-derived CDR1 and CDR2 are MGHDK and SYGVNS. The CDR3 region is CASRAGTEAFF. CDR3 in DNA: TGTGCCAGCAGGGCCGGGACTGAAGCTTTCTTT. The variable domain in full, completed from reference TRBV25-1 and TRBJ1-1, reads EADIYQTPRYLVIGTGKKITLECSQTMGHDKMYWYQQDPGMELHLIHYSYGVNSTEKGDLSSESTVSRIRTEHFPLTLESARPSHTSQYLCASRAGTEAFFGQGTRLTVV.

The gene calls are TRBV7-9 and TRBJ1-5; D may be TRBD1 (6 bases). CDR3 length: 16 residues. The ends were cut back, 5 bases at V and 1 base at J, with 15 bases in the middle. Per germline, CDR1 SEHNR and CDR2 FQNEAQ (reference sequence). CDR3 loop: CASSPGRGESNQPQHF. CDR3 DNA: TGTGCCAGCAGCCCGGGCAGGGGAGAGAGCAATCAGCCCCAGCATTTT.

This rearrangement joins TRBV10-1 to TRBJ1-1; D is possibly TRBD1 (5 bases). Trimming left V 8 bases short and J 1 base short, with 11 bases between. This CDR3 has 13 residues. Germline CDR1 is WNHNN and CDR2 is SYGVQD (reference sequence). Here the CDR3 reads CASPDRANTEAFF. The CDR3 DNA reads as TGCGCCAGCCCCGACAGAGCGAACACTGAAGCTTTCTTT.

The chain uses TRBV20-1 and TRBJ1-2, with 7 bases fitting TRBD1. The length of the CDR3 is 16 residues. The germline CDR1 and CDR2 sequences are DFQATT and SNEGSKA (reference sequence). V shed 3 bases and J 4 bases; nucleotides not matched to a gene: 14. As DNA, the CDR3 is TGCAGTGCTAGTGCAAGGGGGCAGGGAACCATCTATGGCTACACCTTC. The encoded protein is CSASARGQGTIYGYTF.

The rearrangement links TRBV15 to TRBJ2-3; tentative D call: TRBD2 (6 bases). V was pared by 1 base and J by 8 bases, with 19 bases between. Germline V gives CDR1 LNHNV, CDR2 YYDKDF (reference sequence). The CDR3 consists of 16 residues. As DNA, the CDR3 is TGTGCCACCAGCAGAGTCAGCCCCTTACTAGCTGGTACGCAGTATTTT. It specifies CATSRVSPLLAGTQYF.

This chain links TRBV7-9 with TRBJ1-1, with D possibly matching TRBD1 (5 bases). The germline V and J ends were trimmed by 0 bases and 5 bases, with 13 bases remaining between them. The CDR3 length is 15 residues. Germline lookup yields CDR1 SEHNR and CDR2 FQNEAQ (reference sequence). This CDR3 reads CASSLAAGVRTEAFF. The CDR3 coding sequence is TGTGCCAGCAGCTTAGCAGCGGGGGTGAGGACTGAAGCTTTCTTT.

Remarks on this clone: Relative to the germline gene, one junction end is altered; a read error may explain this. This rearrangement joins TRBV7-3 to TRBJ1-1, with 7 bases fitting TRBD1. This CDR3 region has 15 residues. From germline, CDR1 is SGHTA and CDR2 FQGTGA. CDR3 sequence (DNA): TGTGCCAGCAGCATAACAGGGGCTACGGCCACTGAAGCTTTCTTT. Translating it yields CASSITGATATEAFF.

CDR3 region: CASSSSRDILYRSYEQYF. Written as DNA, the CDR3 is TGTGCCAGCAGTTCTAGCCGGGACATCCTATACCGCTCCTACGAGCAGTACTTC. This chain uses TRBV5-6 with TRBJ2-7, with a weak D call TRBD1 (6 bases). With 5 bases removed from V and 0 bases from J, the gap between germline ends came to 24 bases. The CDR3 spans 18 residues. The germline V gene has CDR1 SGHDT and CDR2 YYEEEE.

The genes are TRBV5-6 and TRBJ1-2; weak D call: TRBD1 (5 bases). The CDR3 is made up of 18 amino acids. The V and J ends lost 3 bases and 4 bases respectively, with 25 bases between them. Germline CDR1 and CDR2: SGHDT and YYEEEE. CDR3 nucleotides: TGTGCCAGCAGCTGGGGCGGAGGCCTCATCCCTTTAGGCTATGGCTACACCTTC. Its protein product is CASSWGGGLIPLGYGYTF. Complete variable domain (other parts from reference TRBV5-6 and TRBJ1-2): DAGVTQSPTHLIKTRGQQVTLRCSPKSGHDTVSWYQQALGQGPQFIFQYYEEEERQRGNFPDRFSGHQFPNYSSELNVNALLLGDSALYLCASSWGGGLIPLGYGYTFGSGTRLTVV.